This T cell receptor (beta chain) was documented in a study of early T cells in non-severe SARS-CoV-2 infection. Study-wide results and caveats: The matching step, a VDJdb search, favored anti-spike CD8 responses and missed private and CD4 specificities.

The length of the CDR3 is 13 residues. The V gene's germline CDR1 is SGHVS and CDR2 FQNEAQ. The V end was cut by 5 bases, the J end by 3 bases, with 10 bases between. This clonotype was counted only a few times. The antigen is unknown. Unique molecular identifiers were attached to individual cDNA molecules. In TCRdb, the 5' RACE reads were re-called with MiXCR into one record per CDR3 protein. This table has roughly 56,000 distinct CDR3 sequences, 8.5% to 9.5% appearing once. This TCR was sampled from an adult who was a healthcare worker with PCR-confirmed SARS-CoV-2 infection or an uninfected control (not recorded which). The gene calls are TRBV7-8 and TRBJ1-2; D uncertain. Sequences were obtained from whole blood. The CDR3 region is CASSPRTDYGYTF. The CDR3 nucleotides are TGTGCCAGCAGCCCAAGGACGGACTATGGCTACACCTTC.